This T cell receptor beta chain was recorded in a study of T cell changes during pregnancy in multiple sclerosis (dated by TCRdb to about 2019). General notes on the study: Changes in the T cell repertoire over the course of pregnancy were examined in this study in women with multiple sclerosis.

The receptor library was made with the immunoSEQ multiplex PCR assay. The source is immuneACCESS, and TCRdb retained only in-frame sequences with V and J called. Part of the clones is not carried over; for the studies checked, unresolved V genes explain less than half of this, and the remainder is unexplained. The sample table contains 45,000 to 55,000 clones; only one count was recorded for approximately 94% of them. The leading ten clones occupy 4.5% to 5.5% of the sample. The CDR3 runs 15 amino acids, cysteine and phenylalanine included. The sequence is cut down to CDR3 DNA, 45 bases in frame from base 1. As encoded in the germline V gene (reference sequence), CDR1 is MNHEY while CDR2 is SMNVEV. Trimming takes 5 bases off V and 1 base off J; junction bases not matched to a gene: 8. Of note for this clone: Its recognized antigen is unknown. The sample holds no much larger clone one base away, and base qualities are not on file.

Recombination connected TRBV27 to TRBJ2-7; the junction holds 7 bases that match TRBD1. The specimen comprised CD8+ T cells from peripheral blood mononuclear cells, sampled before pregnancy. This receptor was identified in a female donor with multiple sclerosis, enrolled in a pregnancy study. In nucleotide form, the sequence is TGTGCCAGCAGTCTGACAGGGCTAGGGTCCTACGAGCAGTACTTC. This gives the protein CASSLTGLGSYEQYF.